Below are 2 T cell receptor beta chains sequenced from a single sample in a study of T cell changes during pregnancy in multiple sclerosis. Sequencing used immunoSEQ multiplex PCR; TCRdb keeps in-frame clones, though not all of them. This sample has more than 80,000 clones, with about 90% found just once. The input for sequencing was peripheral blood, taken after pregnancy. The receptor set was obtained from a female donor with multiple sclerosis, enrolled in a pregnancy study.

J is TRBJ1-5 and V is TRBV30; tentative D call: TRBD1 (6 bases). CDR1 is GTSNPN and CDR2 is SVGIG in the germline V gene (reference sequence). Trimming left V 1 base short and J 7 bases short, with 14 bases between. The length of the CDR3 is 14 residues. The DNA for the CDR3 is TGTGCCTGGAGTGAGGCAGGGGACAAACAGCCCCAGCATTTT. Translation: CAWSEAGDKQPQHF.

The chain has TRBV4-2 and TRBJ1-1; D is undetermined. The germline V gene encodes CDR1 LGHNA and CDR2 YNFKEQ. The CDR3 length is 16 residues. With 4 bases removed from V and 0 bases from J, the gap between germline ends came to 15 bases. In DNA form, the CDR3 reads TGTGCCAGCAGCCCCCAGGTCCGTATTATGAACACTGAAGCTTTCTTT. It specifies CASSPQVRIMNTEAFF.